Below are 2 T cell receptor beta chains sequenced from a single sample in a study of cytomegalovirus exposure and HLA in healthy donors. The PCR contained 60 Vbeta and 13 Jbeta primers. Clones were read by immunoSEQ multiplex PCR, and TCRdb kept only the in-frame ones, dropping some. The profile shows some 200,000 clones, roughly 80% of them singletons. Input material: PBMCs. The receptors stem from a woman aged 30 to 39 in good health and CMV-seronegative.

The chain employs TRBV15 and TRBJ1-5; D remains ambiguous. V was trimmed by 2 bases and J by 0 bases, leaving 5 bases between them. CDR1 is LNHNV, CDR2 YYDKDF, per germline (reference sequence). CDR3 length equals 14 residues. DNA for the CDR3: TGTGCCACCAGCAGATCTTATAGCAATCAGCCCCAGCATTTT. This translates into CATSRSYSNQPQHF.

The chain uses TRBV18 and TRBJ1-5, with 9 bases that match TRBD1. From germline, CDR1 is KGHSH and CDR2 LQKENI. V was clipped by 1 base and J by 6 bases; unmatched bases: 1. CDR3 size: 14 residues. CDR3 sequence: CASSPRQGVQPQHF. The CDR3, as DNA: TGTGCCAGCTCACCACGACAGGGGGTTCAGCCCCAGCATTTT.